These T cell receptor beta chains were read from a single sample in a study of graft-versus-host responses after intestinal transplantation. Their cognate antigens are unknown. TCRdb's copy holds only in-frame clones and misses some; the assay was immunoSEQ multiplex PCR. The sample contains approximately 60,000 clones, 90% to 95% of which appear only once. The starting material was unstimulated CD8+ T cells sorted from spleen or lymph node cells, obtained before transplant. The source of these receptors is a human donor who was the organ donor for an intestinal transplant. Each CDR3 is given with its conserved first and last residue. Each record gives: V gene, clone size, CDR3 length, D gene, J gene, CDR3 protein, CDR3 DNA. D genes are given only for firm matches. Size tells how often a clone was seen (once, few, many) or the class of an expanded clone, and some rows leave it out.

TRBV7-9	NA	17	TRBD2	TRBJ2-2	CASTSLGLAENTGELFF	TGTGCCAGCACCTCCCTTGGACTAGCGGAAAACACCGGGGAGCTGTTTTTT
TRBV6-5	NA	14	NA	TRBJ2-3	CASSIQGGTDTQYF	TGTGCCAGCAGCATCCAGGGTGGGACAGATACGCAGTATTTT
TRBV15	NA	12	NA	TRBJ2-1	CATMRGQGEQFF	TGTGCCACCATGCGCGGTCAGGGTGAGCAGTTCTTC
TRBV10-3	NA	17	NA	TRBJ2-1	CAISESPSQGPYNEQFF	TGTGCCATCAGTGAGTCGCCGTCTCAGGGGCCCTACAATGAGCAGTTCTTC
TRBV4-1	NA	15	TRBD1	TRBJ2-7	CASSQDSGTGGEQYF	TGCGCCAGCAGCCAAGATAGTGGGACAGGGGGCGAGCAGTACTTC
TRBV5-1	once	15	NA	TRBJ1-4	CASSLALGANEKLFF	TGCGCCAGCAGCTTGGCGCTAGGGGCTAATGAAAAACTGTTTTTT
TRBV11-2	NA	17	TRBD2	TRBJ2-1	CASSSRTTSGLWNEQFF	TGTGCCAGCAGCTCTCGAACAACTAGCGGATTGTGGAATGAGCAGTTCTTC
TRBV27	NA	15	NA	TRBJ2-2	CASSLSFAATGELFF	TGTGCCAGCAGTTTATCCTTTGCGGCCACCGGGGAGCTGTTTTTT
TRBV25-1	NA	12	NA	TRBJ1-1	CASSDYNTEAFF	TGTGCCAGCAGTGACTATAACACTGAAGCTTTCTTT
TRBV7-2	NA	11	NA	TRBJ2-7	CASSSRGEQYF	TGTGCCAGCAGCTCCCGAGGAGAGCAGTACTTC